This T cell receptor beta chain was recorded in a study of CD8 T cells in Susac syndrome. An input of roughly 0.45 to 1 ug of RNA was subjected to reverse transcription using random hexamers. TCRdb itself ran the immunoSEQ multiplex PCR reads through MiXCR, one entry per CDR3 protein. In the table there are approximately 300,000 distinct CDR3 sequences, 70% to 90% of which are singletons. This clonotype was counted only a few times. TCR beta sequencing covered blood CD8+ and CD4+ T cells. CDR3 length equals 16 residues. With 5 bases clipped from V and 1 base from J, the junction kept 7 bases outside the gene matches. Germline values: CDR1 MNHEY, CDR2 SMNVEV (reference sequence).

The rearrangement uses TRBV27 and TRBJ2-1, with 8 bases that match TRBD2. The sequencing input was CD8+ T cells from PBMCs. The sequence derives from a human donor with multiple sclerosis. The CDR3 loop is CASSRGTSGSYNEQFF. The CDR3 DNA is TGTGCCAGCAGTCGCGGGACTAGTGGGTCCTACAATGAGCAGTTCTTC.